Listed below are T cell receptor beta chains from one sample, sequenced in a study of T-cell memory formation after mild COVID-19. In TCRdb, the 5' RACE reads were re-called with MiXCR into one record per CDR3 protein. The sample consists of 300,000 to 350,000 distinct CDR3 sequences, roughly a fifth of them appearing once. Material: PBMCs or a T cell subset sorted from them (not recorded which). Receptor source: a man aged 18-30 years who had mild COVID-19 (a few samples of this study predate the infection). Cell type and time point are not known. Both conserved end residues are part of each CDR3. A D gene is named only where the DNA matches it firmly. Some rows mark clone size as missing; the rest say once, few, many or name a class of expanded clone.

v_gene	len	d_gene	j_gene	abundance	CDR3aa	CDR3nt
TRBV20-1	14	TRBD2	TRBJ2-7	few	CSASGLAESYEQYF	TGCAGTGCTAGTGGACTAGCGGAAAGCTACGAGCAGTACTTC
TRBV4-3	15	.	TRBJ1-5	.	CASSPSQGYNQPQHF	TGCGCCAGCAGCCCCTCTCAAGGATACAATCAGCCCCAGCATTTT
TRBV4-1	15	.	TRBJ1-1	once	CASSQARLMNTEAFF	TGCGCCAGCAGCCAAGCCAGGTTAATGAACACTGAAGCTTTCTTT
TRBV29-1	11	.	TRBJ1-1	few	CSGYVWLEAFF	TGCAGCGGATATGTTTGGCTTGAAGCTTTCTTT
TRBV5-1	15	.	TRBJ2-2	few	CASSLEGAIVGELFF	TGCGCCAGCAGCTTGGAAGGGGCTATCGTCGGGGAGCTGTTTTTT
TRBV4-2	21	TRBD2	TRBJ2-2	few	CASSPHPSTSATPRGTGELFF	TGTGCCAGCAGCCCCCATCCCTCGACTAGCGCAACCCCAAGGGGCACCGGGGAGCTGTTTTTT
TRBV7-9	15	.	TRBJ1-2	.	CASSLGGGQNYGYTF	TGTGCCAGCAGCTTAGGAGGAGGGCAGAACTATGGCTACACCTTC
TRBV5-1	16	.	TRBJ2-7	.	CASSSLGGDRRNEQYF	TGCGCCAGCAGCTCACTTGGAGGGGACAGAAGGAACGAGCAGTACTTC
TRBV24-1	14	TRBD2	TRBJ2-2	few	CATRAGANTGELFF	TGTGCCACCAGAGCGGGGGCGAACACCGGGGAGCTGTTTTTT
TRBV15	15	.	TRBJ1-1	few	CATLYGGDMNTEAFF	TGTGCCACCCTGTATGGGGGGGACATGAACACTGAAGCTTTCTTT
TRBV29-1	13	.	TRBJ2-3	once	CSVEKGLTDTQYF	TGCAGCGTTGAGAAGGGGCTCACAGATACGCAGTATTTT
TRBV3-1	15	TRBD1	TRBJ1-1	.	CASSQGDRGWTEAFF	TGTGCCAGCAGCCAAGGAGACAGGGGGTGGACTGAAGCTTTCTTT
TRBV7-9	16	.	TRBJ1-4	few	CASSQGRVETNEKLFF	TGTGCCAGCAGCCAGGGGAGGGTGGAAACTAATGAAAAACTGTTTTTT
TRBV24-1	15	.	TRBJ2-1	.	CATSDPRGRGNEQFF	TGTGCCACCAGTGACCCCAGGGGCAGGGGTAATGAGCAGTTCTTC
TRBV3-1	18	.	TRBJ2-1	.	CASSQDVPPGGAYNEQFF	TGTGCCAGCAGCCAAGATGTCCCACCAGGGGGGGCCTACAATGAGCAGTTCTTC
TRBV4-3	14	.	TRBJ1-2	.	CASSQDLSNYGYTF	TGCGCCAGCAGCCAAGATCTTAGTAACTATGGCTACACCTTC
TRBV10-3	14	.	TRBJ1-4	many	CAISESGGEEKLFF	TGTGCCATCAGTGAGTCTGGAGGGGAGGAAAAACTGTTTTTT
TRBV7-2	12	.	TRBJ2-5	few	CASSPESETQYF	TGTGCCAGCAGCCCCGAGTCCGAGACCCAGTACTTC
TRBV12-3/TRBV12-4	14	.	TRBJ2-4	.	CAIAGTSPLDIQYF	TGTGCCATAGCTGGGACCTCGCCTTTGGACATTCAGTACTTC
TRBV5-4	17	.	TRBJ1-2	.	CASSSRVKRDFLYGYTF	TGTGCGAGCAGCTCCAGAGTCAAGCGGGATTTTCTCTATGGCTACACCTTC
TRBV7-2	12	.	TRBJ2-2	many	CASSLGPGELFF	TGTGCCAGCAGCTTAGGTCCCGGGGAGCTGTTTTTT
TRBV7-8	13	.	TRBJ1-2	.	CASRPRAGNGYTF	TGTGCCAGCAGACCTAGGGCAGGGAATGGCTACACCTTC
TRBV11-2	16	.	TRBJ2-4	few	CASSLGGSLAKNIQYF	TGTGCCAGCAGCTTAGGGGGTTCCCTAGCCAAAAACATTCAGTACTTC
TRBV10-2	15	.	TRBJ2-5	.	CASSKWVGNQETQYF	TGCGCCAGCAGTAAATGGGTGGGGAACCAAGAGACCCAGTACTTC
TRBV7-2	14	.	TRBJ2-5	many	CASSLVAGGETQYF	TGTGCCAGCAGCTTAGTGGCTGGGGGAGAGACCCAGTACTTC
TRBV5-1	14	.	TRBJ2-7	.	CASRTGTGNTEQYF	TGCGCCAGCAGGACCGGGACTGGTAACACCGAGCAGTACTTC
TRBV5-1	14	TRBD1	TRBJ1-4	few	CASSADRVGEKLFF	TGCGCCAGCAGCGCTGACAGGGTTGGGGAAAAACTGTTTTTT
TRBV15	15	.	TRBJ1-2	once	CATSRGGFSEYGYTF	TGTGCCACCAGCAGGGGCGGTTTTTCTGAGTATGGCTACACCTTC
TRBV10-3	15	.	TRBJ1-2	few	CAITRTDQSNYGYTF	TGTGCCATCACCAGGACAGACCAGAGTAACTATGGCTACACCTTC
TRBV9	13	.	TRBJ2-1	.	CASSSRFRNEQFF	TGTGCCAGCAGCTCTAGGTTTCGCAATGAGCAGTTCTTC
TRBV11-1	11	.	TRBJ2-1	few	CASASVDEQFF	TGTGCCAGCGCTTCGGTGGATGAGCAGTTCTTC
TRBV6-1	13	.	TRBJ1-1	.	CASSDRVGTEAFF	TGTGCCAGCAGTGATAGGGTTGGCACTGAAGCTTTCTTT
TRBV7-9	12	.	TRBJ2-5	few	CASSLQGSAQYF	TGTGCCAGCAGCTTACAGGGATCGGCCCAGTACTTC
TRBV2	13	TRBD1	TRBJ2-1	.	CASSPTMTGGQFF	TGTGCCAGCAGCCCTACCATGACAGGGGGGCAGTTCTTC
TRBV15	14	.	TRBJ2-3	.	CATSRDLGTDTQYF	TGTGCCACCAGCAGAGATCTTGGCACAGATACGCAGTATTTT
TRBV7-6	14	TRBD1	TRBJ2-2	.	CASSAWTGPGELFF	TGTGCCAGCAGCGCGTGGACAGGTCCCGGGGAGCTGTTTTTT
TRBV20-1	13	TRBD2	TRBJ2-1	.	CSAGTSGYNEQFF	TGCAGTGCCGGGACTAGCGGCTACAATGAGCAGTTCTTC
TRBV7-2	15	.	TRBJ1-5	.	CASSSVTGPLEPQHF	TGTGCCAGCAGCTCCGTTACCGGGCCCCTTGAGCCCCAGCATTTT
TRBV20-1	13	.	TRBJ2-3	few	CSARRGMADTQYF	TGCAGTGCTAGGAGGGGAATGGCAGATACGCAGTATTTT
TRBV4-3	15	TRBD2	TRBJ2-1	.	CASSQGNGGAYEQFF	TGCGCCAGCAGCCAAGGAAACGGGGGGGCGTATGAGCAGTTCTTC
TRBV4-3	14	TRBD1	TRBJ1-6	many	CASSSGTGYPPLHF	TGCGCCAGCAGTTCCGGGACAGGGTATCCACCCCTCCACTTT
TRBV6-5	14	.	TRBJ2-1	.	CASRYRDGYNEQFF	TGTGCCAGCAGGTATCGGGATGGGTACAATGAGCAGTTCTTC
TRBV11-2	14	.	TRBJ2-7	.	CASSLGAPSYEQYF	TGTGCCAGCAGCTTAGGGGCCCCCTCCTACGAGCAGTACTTC
TRBV18	14	TRBD1	TRBJ1-6	.	CASSVGQDDSPLHF	TGTGCCAGCTCGGTAGGACAGGACGACTCACCCCTCCACTTT
TRBV5-1	14	TRBD1	TRBJ1-2	many	CASSLGTGNYGYTF	TGCGCCAGCAGCTTGGGGACAGGGAACTATGGCTACACCTTC
TRBV4-1	15	.	TRBJ1-2	.	CASSQDVQANYGYTF	TGCGCCAGCAGCCAAGATGTCCAGGCTAACTATGGCTACACCTTC
TRBV5-1	13	.	TRBJ1-1	.	CASSSAGPTEAFF	TGCGCCAGCAGCTCGGCAGGGCCCACTGAAGCTTTCTTT
TRBV19	15	.	TRBJ2-6	.	CASSMAILGANVLTF	TGTGCCAGTAGTATGGCGATTCTGGGGGCCAACGTCCTGACTTTC
TRBV20-1	14	TRBD2	TRBJ2-1	.	CSARHGLGLDEQFF	TGCAGTGCGAGGCACGGACTAGGGCTAGATGAGCAGTTCTTC
TRBV7-6	15	.	TRBJ2-2	many	CASSLGTTDTGELFF	TGTGCCAGCAGCTTAGGGACTACGGATACCGGGGAGCTGTTTTTT
TRBV15	13	.	TRBJ2-5	few	CATSRTGKETQYF	TGTGCCACCAGCAGAACAGGGAAAGAGACCCAGTACTTC
TRBV7-8	14	.	TRBJ1-5	few	CASSLVRGDQPQHF	TGTGCCAGCAGCTTGGTCAGGGGCGATCAGCCCCAGCATTTT
TRBV7-8	14	.	TRBJ2-2	.	CASRLGENTGELFF	TGTGCCAGCAGATTGGGGGAGAACACCGGGGAGCTGTTTTTT
TRBV12-3/TRBV12-4	12	TRBD1	TRBJ2-7	.	CASSPGGSEQYF	TGTGCCAGCAGCCCAGGGGGCTCCGAGCAGTACTTC
TRBV12-3/TRBV12-4	16	TRBD1	TRBJ1-3	.	CASSPDRGHPGNTIYF	TGTGCCAGCAGTCCCGACAGGGGGCATCCTGGAAACACCATATATTTT
TRBV12-3/TRBV12-4	14	.	TRBJ2-7	.	CASSLFGAENEQYF	TGTGCCAGCAGTTTATTTGGCGCCGAGAACGAGCAGTACTTC
TRBV4-3	15	.	TRBJ1-2	.	CASSQGGTAVYGYTF	TGCGCCAGCAGCCAAGGAGGGACGGCGGTCTATGGCTACACCTTC
TRBV4-3	15	.	TRBJ2-3	.	CASSQGTDSTDTQYF	TGCGCCAGCAGCCAAGGGACAGACAGCACAGATACGCAGTATTTT
TRBV10-3	14	TRBD2	TRBJ2-3	few	CAISGRGAPDTQYF	TGTGCCATCAGTGGGCGGGGGGCCCCAGATACGCAGTATTTT
TRBV7-2	15	.	TRBJ1-2	few	CASRAPTGFDYGYTF	TGTGCCAGCAGAGCCCCGACAGGATTTGACTATGGCTACACCTTC